This is a list of T cell receptor beta chains from one sample in a study of blood T cell repertoires in COVID-19. The table came from immunoSEQ multiplex PCR; TCRdb's copy has only in-frame clones and leaves some out. In the table there are about 130,000 clones, approximately 74% of which are singletons. The sample consisted of peripheral blood. The receptor set was obtained from a man aged 55 to 69 with acute or convalescent COVID-19. CDR3s include the opening cysteine and the closing phenylalanine or tryptophan. The D gene is left open where the match is weak. Not all rows give a size; the values are once, few, many and, for expanded clones, a class.

length	V	D	size	J	CDR3	DNA
13	TRBV12-3/TRBV12-4	-	few	TRBJ1-2	CASIRRGSYGYTF	TGTGCCAGCATCCGGCGGGGGAGCTATGGCTACACCTTC
12	TRBV6-6	TRBD1	-	TRBJ1-1	CASRIRQGEAFF	TGTGCCAGCAGGATTCGACAGGGTGAAGCTTTCTTT
16	TRBV5-1	TRBD2	few	TRBJ2-3	CASSLDPSGGADTQYF	TGCGCCAGCAGCTTGGATCCTAGCGGGGGGGCAGATACGCAGTATTTT
15	TRBV28	-	-	TRBJ1-5	CASRKSYGGGQPQHF	TGTGCCAGCAGAAAGAGTTACGGGGGGGGTCAGCCCCAGCATTTT
16	TRBV5-1	-	-	TRBJ2-1	CASSLGQPDSYNEQFF	TGCGCCAGCAGCTTGGGACAACCGGATTCCTACAATGAGCAGTTCTTC
14	TRBV5-6	TRBD1	-	TRBJ2-3	CASSLGTGPDTQYF	TGTGCCAGCAGCTTGGGGACAGGGCCAGATACGCAGTATTTT
17	TRBV4-2	TRBD2	-	TRBJ2-1	CASSQDWGSGGPKEQFF	TGTGCCAGCAGCCAAGATTGGGGTAGCGGGGGGCCTAAGGAGCAGTTCTTC
13	TRBV27	-	-	TRBJ1-1	CASSLAWRTEAFF	TGTGCCAGCAGTCTCGCGTGGAGGACTGAAGCTTTCTTT
18	TRBV18	TRBD2	once	TRBJ2-5	CASSPSLAGGEYQETQYF	TGTGCCAGCTCACCATCACTAGCGGGAGGGGAGTACCAAGAGACCCAGTACTTC
12	TRBV12-3/TRBV12-4	-	-	TRBJ1-1	CASSPTTREAFF	TGTGCCAGCAGCCCCACTACCCGAGAAGCTTTCTTT
14	TRBV6-5	TRBD1	-	TRBJ1-1	CAVKGQGMNTEAFF	TGTGCCGTAAAGGGACAGGGTATGAACACTGAAGCTTTCTTT
11	TRBV29-1	-	-	TRBJ2-3	CSVLSSDTQYF	TGCAGCGTTCTAAGTTCAGATACGCAGTATTTT
15	TRBV5-1	TRBD2	-	TRBJ2-3	CASSLGGGQADTQYF	TGCGCCAGCAGCTTAGGCGGGGGGCAGGCAGATACGCAGTATTTT
15	TRBV9	TRBD1	few	TRBJ2-7	CASSARDRGNYEQYF	TGTGCCAGCAGCGCTCGGGACAGGGGGAACTACGAGCAGTACTTC
15	TRBV7-9	-	once	TRBJ1-2	CASNRPSGTNYGYTF	TGTGCCAGCAACCGCCCCTCGGGGACAAACTATGGCTACACCTTC
21	TRBV7-6	-	-	TRBJ2-6	CASSLLGERISRYSGANVLTF	TGTGCCAGCAGCTTACTTGGTGAGAGGATATCCAGATATTCCGGGGCCAACGTCCTGACTTTC
17	TRBV3-1/TRBV3-2	TRBD2	-	TRBJ2-3	CASRPGRLAGSRDTQYF	TGTGCCAGCAGACCGGGTCGACTAGCGGGGAGTAGAGATACGCAGTATTTT
13	TRBV5-1	-	-	TRBJ2-1	CASSSDNYNEQFF	TGCGCCAGCAGCTCGGACAACTACAATGAGCAGTTCTTC
14	TRBV6-6	-	-	TRBJ1-5	CASSYSRAGQPQHF	TGTGCCAGCAGTTACTCGAGGGCAGGCCAGCCCCAGCATTTT
14	TRBV25-1	TRBD1	-	TRBJ1-2	CASSQGGSNYGYTF	TGTGCCAGCAGTCAAGGGGGCAGTAACTATGGCTACACCTTC
18	TRBV10-3	-	-	TRBJ2-5	CAISVGGARNAILETQYF	TGTGCCATCAGTGTTGGAGGGGCGAGGAACGCTATATTGGAGACCCAGTACTTC
15	TRBV19	-	-	TRBJ1-2	CASSTLSEVGSGYTF	TGTGCCAGTAGTACTCTCAGCGAAGTAGGGAGTGGCTACACCTTC
14	TRBV19	TRBD1	-	TRBJ2-1	CASSIWDRGNEQFF	TGTGCCAGTAGTATATGGGACAGGGGCAATGAGCAGTTCTTC
11	TRBV3-1/TRBV3-2	-	-	TRBJ1-1	CASSQSTEAFF	TGTGCCAGCAGCCAGAGTACTGAAGCTTTCTTT
15	TRBV3-1/TRBV3-2	TRBD2	-	TRBJ2-1	CASSFSGGLYNEQFF	TGTGCCAGCAGTTTCAGCGGGGGGCTATACAATGAGCAGTTCTTC
18	TRBV14	-	-	TRBJ1-1	CASSHRMTGTGMNTEAFF	TGTGCCAGCAGCCATCGGATGACAGGAACGGGTATGAACACTGAAGCTTTCTTT
15	TRBV6-1	TRBD1	-	TRBJ2-7	CASSEGGTGREEQYF	TGTGCCAGCAGTGAAGGCGGGACAGGGAGGGAGGAGCAGTACTTC